These 32 T cell receptor beta chains share one sample of origin, sequenced in a study of T cell responses to AZD1222 COVID-19 vaccine. Some clones are missing from TCRdb's copy, which holds only in-frame ones; the method was immunoSEQ multiplex PCR. The repertoire has roughly 100,000 clones, 90% of them found once; the top ten carry under 8.5%. The sequenced sample was peripheral blood, obtained 28 days after the second AZD1222 dose. Every receptor here comes from an adult who received the AZD1222 COVID-19 vaccine.

The chain uses TRBV5-1 and TRBJ2-2, with D uncertain. Germline V lookup: CDR1 SGHRS, CDR2 YFSETQ. V was cut by 4 bases and J by 3 bases, with 16 bases left in between. The CDR3 loop spans 16 amino acids. This CDR3 is CASSPYERVDTGELFF. The CDR3 region has the DNA TGCGCCAGCAGCCCCTATGAAAGGGTTGACACCGGGGAGCTGTTTTTT.

The count of this clone is one. The V call is TRBV4-2, the J call TRBJ2-7; 10 nucleotides line up with TRBD2. Germline V CDR1 and CDR2: LGHNA, YNFKEQ. V shed 1 base and J 2 bases; nucleotides not matched to a gene: 2. The CDR3 totals 15 residues. The CDR3 nucleotides read TGTGCCAGCAGCCAAGGCCTAGCGGGGGCCTACGAGCAGTACTTC. Its protein product is CASSQGLAGAYEQYF.

The chain joins TRBV7-2 to TRBJ1-6, with D unresolved. Germline V CDR1 and CDR2: SGHTA, FQGNSA. This CDR3 has 14 residues. The germline V and J ends were trimmed by 0 bases and 7 bases, with 7 bases remaining between them. CDR3 in amino acids: CASSLARQNSPLHF. The CDR3 nucleotides are TGTGCCAGCAGCTTAGCTAGGCAGAATTCACCCCTCCACTTT. Combining the CDR3 with reference TRBV7-2 and TRBJ1-6 gives the whole variable domain GAGVSQSPSNKVTEKGKDVELRCDPISGHTALYWYRQSLGQGLEFLIYFQGNSAPDKSGLPSDRFSAERTGGSVSTLTIQRTQQEDSAVYLCASSLARQNSPLHFGNGTRLTVT.

The J gene is TRBJ2-5, the V gene TRBV5-4; TRBD1 agrees at 9 bases. This CDR3 region has 15 residues. Trimming at V came to 0 bases and at J to 4 bases, leaving 4 bases not matched to a gene. From germline, CDR1 is SGHNT and CDR2 YYREEE (reference sequence). CDR3 coding DNA: TGTGCCAGCAGCTTGGGCACAGGGGGCACAGAGACCCAGTACTTC. Residues: CASSLGTGGTETQYF.

The chain recombines TRBV5-1 with TRBJ2-1; D not resolved. The CDR3 sequence is 13 residues long. Germline CDR1 is SGHRS and CDR2 is YFSETQ. Trimming cost V 1 base and J 9 bases, with 11 bases left between them. CDR3 sequence (DNA): TGCGCCAGCAGCTTGTTCACTCGGGCTGAGCAGTTCTTC. It specifies CASSLFTRAEQFF.

V usage is TRBV19 and J usage is TRBJ2-2; D is uncertain. CDR1 is LNHDA and CDR2 is SQIVND in the germline V gene (reference sequence). V was trimmed by 6 bases and J by 3 bases, leaving 11 bases between them. This CDR3 is built from 14 residues. The chain's CDR3 is CASRQYSYTGELFF. In DNA, the CDR3 is TGTGCCAGTAGGCAGTATAGCTACACCGGGGAGCTGTTTTTT.

The chain recombines TRBV5-1 with TRBJ1-2; weak D call: TRBD1 (5 bases). This CDR3 region has 13 residues. The V end was cut by 0 bases, the J end by 8 bases, with 11 bases between. Germline-derived CDR1 and CDR2 are SGHRS and YFSETQ. The CDR3 region is CASSLEGTLGYTF. In nucleotides, the CDR3 is TGCGCCAGCAGCTTGGAAGGGACCCTCGGCTACACCTTC.

The chain carries TRBV29-1 and TRBJ2-5, with D perhaps given as TRBD1 or TRBD2 (6 bases each). CDR1 is SQVTM, CDR2 ANQGSEA, per germline. CDR3 length: 13 residues. Trimming cost V 8 bases and J 5 bases, with 18 bases left between them. CDR3 DNA: TGCAGCTTCCTCTGGGGGGCCCTCGAGACCCAGTACTTC. Its translation: CSFLWGALETQYF. The entire variable domain, with the rest obtained from reference TRBV29-1 and TRBJ2-5, is as follows: SAVISQKPSRDICQRGTSLTIQCQVDSQVTMMFWYRQQPGQSLTLIATANQGSEATYESGFVIDKFPISRPNLTFSTLTVSNMSPEDSSIYLCSFLWGALETQYFGPGTRLLVL.

The CDR3 is CASSSVLAGTGLRRPQHF. The CDR3 DNA follows: TGTGCCAGTTCCAGCGTCCTAGCCGGGACAGGGTTGCGTAGGCCCCAGCATTTT. The chain recombines TRBV19 with TRBJ1-5; 9 nucleotides line up with TRBD1. V shed 8 bases and J 9 bases; nucleotides not matched to a gene: 23. This CDR3 contains 18 residues. Per germline, CDR1 LNHDA and CDR2 SQIVND (reference sequence).

CDR3 DNA: TGTGCCAGCCTAAGGGGAGATACGCAGTATTTT. Encoded protein: CASLRGDTQYF. This sequence joins TRBV3-1 (or the pseudogene TRBV3-2) and TRBJ2-3; D may be TRBD1 (5 bases). Germline V CDR1 and CDR2: LGHDT, YNNKEL (reference sequence). Trimming cost V 8 bases and J 5 bases, with 8 bases left between them. The CDR3 has 11 amino acids.

The V call is TRBV6-5, the J call TRBJ2-3, with 10 bases fitting TRBD1. The CDR3 totals 14 residues. Germline CDR1 is MNHEY and CDR2 is SVGAGI. V trimming: 8 bases; J trimming: 1 base; junction bases outside the gene matches: 3. The CDR3 is CASSGTGGTDTQYF. The CDR3, as DNA: TGTGCCAGCTCCGGGACAGGGGGCACAGATACGCAGTATTTT.

The J gene is TRBJ2-7, the V gene TRBV6-5, with D tentatively TRBD2 (7 bases). The CDR3 contains 12 residues. V was shortened by 7 bases and J by 7 bases, with 14 bases between the two germline ends. Germline CDR1 MNHEY, CDR2 SVGAGI. CDR3 loop: CASTKQGGEQYF. CDR3 bases: TGTGCCAGCACCAAACAGGGAGGGGAGCAGTACTTC.

The CDR3, as DNA: TGTGCCAGTAGGGCCACTACCGGGACGACACACACAGATACGCAGTATTTT. It yields the protein CASRATTGTTHTDTQYF. This chain links TRBV19 with TRBJ2-3; either TRBD1 or TRBD2 may fit D (5 bases each). This CDR3 is built from 17 residues. Germline-derived CDR1 and CDR2 are LNHDA and SQIVND (reference sequence). Trimming cost V 6 bases and J 2 bases, with 21 bases left between them.

The chain uses TRBV29-1 and TRBJ1-1; D is unresolved. Germline loops: CDR1 SQVTM, CDR2 ANQGSEA. This CDR3 is built from 13 residues. V gave up 5 bases and J gave up 2 bases, with 12 bases separating them. This CDR3 reads CSVREGVNTEAFF. Here the CDR3 DNA reads TGCAGCGTTCGGGAGGGTGTAAACACTGAAGCTTTCTTT.

The CDR3 region is CASRVTVQETQYF. Written as DNA, the CDR3 is TGCGCCAGCAGGGTAACAGTTCAAGAGACCCAGTACTTC. The chain recombines TRBV5-1 with TRBJ2-5; D gene ambiguous. Trimming shortened V by 5 bases and J by 2 bases, and 10 bases separated the two germline ends. CDR3 length: 13 amino acids. Germline CDR1 SGHRS, CDR2 YFSETQ.

This sequence joins TRBV11-2 and TRBJ1-1; no definite D call. Between the trimmed V and J ends, which lost 5 bases and 4 bases, there was a span of 14 bases. The CDR3 extends over 14 amino acids. The germline V gene has CDR1 SGHAT and CDR2 FQNNGV. The CDR3 protein is CASSPFLGGTEAFF. CDR3 in DNA: TGTGCCAGCAGCCCCTTTTTGGGAGGCACTGAAGCTTTCTTT. The variable domain in full, completed from reference TRBV11-2 and TRBJ1-1, reads EAGVAQSPRYKIIEKRQSVAFWCNPISGHATLYWYQQILGQGPKLLIQFQNNGVVDDSQLPKDRFSAERLKGVDSTLKIQPAKLEDSAVYLCASSPFLGGTEAFFGQGTRLTVV.

The chain recombines TRBV11-3 with TRBJ1-6; 7 nucleotides line up with TRBD1. CDR1 and CDR2 from the germline V gene are SGHNT and YENEEA. Trimming removed 8 bases from V and 7 bases from J; junction bases left unmatched: 14. The CDR3 contains 16 residues. The CDR3 DNA is TGTGCCAGCCCCGAAGAGGTAGGGGGCAGGAATTCACCCCTCCACTTT. Its protein is CASPEEVGGRNSPLHF.

CDR3 coding DNA: TGTGCCAGTAGACCGCGCGGGCGCACAGATACGCAGTATTTT. Residues: CASRPRGRTDTQYF. The chain uses TRBV19 and TRBJ2-3, with D perhaps matching TRBD2 (5 bases). The CDR3 is 14 amino acids. V shed 6 bases and J shed 1 base, with 11 bases lying between them. Germline V gene lookup returns CDR1 LNHDA and CDR2 SQIVND (reference sequence).

The chain combines TRBV19 with TRBJ1-1; D perhaps matches TRBD1 (5 bases). CDR3 length: 14 amino acids. With 10 bases removed from V and 3 bases from J, the gap between germline ends came to 18 bases. CDR1 is LNHDA and CDR2 is SQIVND in the germline V gene (reference sequence). Here the CDR3 DNA reads TGTGCCACCAGTCATTCCCCGGGGGACACTGAAGCTTTCTTT. It yields the protein CATSHSPGDTEAFF. Using reference TRBV19 and TRBJ1-1 for the parts outside the CDR3, the full variable domain is DGGITQSPKYLFRKEGQNVTLSCEQNLNHDAMYWYRQDPGQGLRLIYYSQIVNDFQKGDIAEGYSVSREKKESFPLTVTSAQKNPTAFYLCATSHSPGDTEAFFGQGTRLTVV.

The V gene is TRBV2, the J gene TRBJ2-7; D is unresolved. The CDR3 sequence is 13 residues long. Trimming left V 6 bases short and J 4 bases short, with 13 bases between. Germline loops: CDR1 SNHLY, CDR2 FYNNEI. DNA of the CDR3: TGTGCCAGCAGGGTGGCACAGTGGTACGAGCAGTACTTC. Protein product: CASRVAQWYEQYF.

The V gene is TRBV7-2, the J gene TRBJ1-6; D uncertain. The CDR3 covers 15 residues. The germline gives CDR1 SGHTA, CDR2 FQGNSA. Trimming shortened V by 3 bases and J by 4 bases, and 10 bases separated the two germline ends. The CDR3 region has the DNA TGTGCCAGCAGCTTTATGGGCAAATATAATTCACCCCTCCACTTT. This translates into CASSFMGKYNSPLHF.

The chain joins TRBV5-5 to TRBJ1-5; 9 bases align to TRBD1. CDR1 and CDR2 (germline): SGHKS, YYEKEE (reference sequence). The V gene end was trimmed by 4 bases and the J gene end by 8 bases; junction bases not matched to a gene: 10. CDR3 length equals 15 residues. The CDR3 spells CASSIATGGAEPQHF. CDR3 bases: TGTGCCAGCAGCATAGCCACAGGGGGCGCAGAGCCCCAGCATTTT.

The chain joins TRBV7-3 to TRBJ1-1; TRBD1 is a possible D gene (5 bases). This CDR3 region has 14 residues. Trimming removed 6 bases from V and 1 base from J, with 12 bases in between. Looked up from germline, CDR1 is SGHTA and CDR2 is FQGTGA. The CDR3 sequence: CASRKGQGNTEAFF. The DNA of the CDR3 is TGTGCCAGCAGGAAGGGGCAGGGGAACACTGAAGCTTTCTTT.

The chain employs TRBV5-1 and TRBJ2-4; tentatively, D is TRBD1 or TRBD2 (6 bases each). V lost 1 base, J lost 5 bases, and 16 bases lay in between. The CDR3 covers 16 residues. Germline-derived CDR1 and CDR2 are SGHRS and YFSETQ. The CDR3 sequence: CASSLIPGEAQNIQYF. DNA for the CDR3: TGCGCCAGCAGCTTGATCCCAGGGGAGGCGCAAAACATTCAGTACTTC.

The chain links TRBV5-1 to TRBJ1-1; D is possibly TRBD1 (5 bases). The CDR3 totals 15 residues. Trimming left V 4 bases short and J 7 bases short, with 20 bases between. Germline values: CDR1 SGHRS, CDR2 YFSETQ. The CDR3 DNA reads as TGCGCCAGCAGCCCATCCGGGACCACGGGCGGTGAAGCTTTCTTT. Protein product: CASSPSGTTGGEAFF.

The chain joins TRBV30 to TRBJ2-7; TRBD1 agrees at 7 bases. The ends lost 3 bases at V and 3 bases at J; junction bases unmatched: 5. The CDR3 length is 13 residues. The germline gives CDR1 GTSNPN, CDR2 SVGIG (reference sequence). CDR3 sequence reads: CAWRSAGGYEQYF. Written as DNA, the CDR3 is TGTGCCTGGAGGTCGGCAGGGGGCTACGAGCAGTACTTC.

The rearrangement joins TRBV5-6 to TRBJ2-7, with D perhaps being TRBD1 or TRBD2 (6 bases each). This CDR3 has 16 residues. Trimming pared 3 bases from V and 3 bases from J, leaving 19 bases between. Germline V gene sequence: CDR1 SGHDT, CDR2 YYEEEE. The CDR3 nucleotides read TGTGCCAGCAGCTCCCCTAAGGGGGGCTCGCTCTACGAGCAGTACTTC. Its translation: CASSSPKGGSLYEQYF.

The chain has TRBV2 and TRBJ1-2, with TRBD1 matching 9 bases. There are 15 residues in the CDR3. Germline CDR1 is SNHLY and CDR2 is FYNNEI. The trim removed 2 bases at V and 4 bases at J, leaving 5 bases unmatched. For the CDR3, the DNA is TGTGCCAGCAGTGAAAGGGACAGGGCCTTCTATGGCTACACCTTC. The encoded protein is CASSERDRAFYGYTF.

The V and J genes are TRBV5-6 and TRBJ1-5; 8 nucleotides align to TRBD1. In germline, CDR1 is SGHDT, CDR2 YYEEEE. The CDR3 runs 16 residues. The junction had 12 bases not matched to a gene; V was cut back by 3 bases and J by 7 bases. Written as DNA, the CDR3 is TGTGCCAGCAGCTGGCGAGGGTCAGGGGGCAGGCAGCCCCAGCATTTT. It encodes CASSWRGSGGRQPQHF. The complete variable domain, with remaining parts taken from reference TRBV5-6 and TRBJ1-5, reads DAGVTQSPTHLIKTRGQQVTLRCSPKSGHDTVSWYQQALGQGPQFIFQYYEEEERQRGNFPDRFSGHQFPNYSSELNVNALLLGDSALYLCASSWRGSGGRQPQHFGDGTRLSIL.

The chain employs TRBV30 and TRBJ2-7; 7 bases are shared with TRBD1. V shed 2 bases and J 2 bases; nucleotides not matched to a gene: 6. CDR3 length equals 14 residues. The germline CDR1 and CDR2 sequences are GTSNPN and SVGIG (reference sequence). In DNA, the CDR3 is TGTGCCTGGAGTTTAAGAGACAGGGCCTACGAGCAGTACTTC. The encoded protein is CAWSLRDRAYEQYF.

The J gene is TRBJ1-2, the V gene TRBV6-2 or TRBV6-3; a weak D match, TRBD1 (6 bases). CDR3 length: 16 amino acids. The V end was cut by 0 bases, the J end by 4 bases, with 15 bases between. The germline V gene encodes CDR1 MNHEY and CDR2 SVGEGT. The DNA of the CDR3 is TGTGCCAGCAGTTACTCGGCGACAGGCGTCTCCTATGGCTACACCTTC. Translated: CASSYSATGVSYGYTF.

The rearrangement joins TRBV7-9 to TRBJ2-2, with D tentatively TRBD2 (6 bases). V dropped 5 bases and J dropped 4 bases, with 17 bases sitting between them. Germline V gene lookup returns CDR1 SEHNR and CDR2 FQNEAQ (reference sequence). The CDR3 covers 16 residues. The CDR3 DNA follows: TGTGCCAGCAGCCCCCCCAGCGGGCGGGCCACCGGGGAGCTGTTTTTT. Encoded protein: CASSPPSGRATGELFF.